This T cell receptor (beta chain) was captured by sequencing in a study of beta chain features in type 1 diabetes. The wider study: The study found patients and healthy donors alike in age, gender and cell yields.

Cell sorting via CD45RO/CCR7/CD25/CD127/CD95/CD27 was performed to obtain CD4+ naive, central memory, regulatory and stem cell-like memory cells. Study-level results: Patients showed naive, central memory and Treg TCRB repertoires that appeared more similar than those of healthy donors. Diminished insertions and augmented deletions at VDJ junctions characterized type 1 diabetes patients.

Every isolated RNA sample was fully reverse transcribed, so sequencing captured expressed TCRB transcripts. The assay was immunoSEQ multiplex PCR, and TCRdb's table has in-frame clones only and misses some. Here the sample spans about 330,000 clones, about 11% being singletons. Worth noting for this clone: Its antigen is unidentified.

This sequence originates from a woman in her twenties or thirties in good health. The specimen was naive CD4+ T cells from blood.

The CDR3 DNA reads TGCGCCAGCAGCTTCGGACAGGGGGAAGAGACCCAGTACTTC. Translation: CASSFGQGEETQYF. The V gene is TRBV5-1, the J gene TRBJ2-5; 10 nucleotides line up with TRBD1. With V trimmed by 2 bases and J by 3 bases, 1 base remained unmatched. This CDR3 is 14 amino acids long. Germline CDR1 is SGHRS and CDR2 is YFSETQ.